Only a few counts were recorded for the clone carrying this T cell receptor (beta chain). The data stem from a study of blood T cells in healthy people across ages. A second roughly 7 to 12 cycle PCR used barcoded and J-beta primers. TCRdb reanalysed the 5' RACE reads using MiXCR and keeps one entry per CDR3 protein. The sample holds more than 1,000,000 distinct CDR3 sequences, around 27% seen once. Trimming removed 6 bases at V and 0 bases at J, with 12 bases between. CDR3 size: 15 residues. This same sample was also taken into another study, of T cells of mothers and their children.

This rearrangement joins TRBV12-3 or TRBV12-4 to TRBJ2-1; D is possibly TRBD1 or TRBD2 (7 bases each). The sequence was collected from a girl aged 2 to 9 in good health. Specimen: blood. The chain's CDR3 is CASRGGDSSYNEQFF. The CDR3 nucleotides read TGTGCCAGCAGGGGGGGGGACAGCTCCTACAATGAGCAGTTCTTC.